This T cell receptor (beta chain) came from a study of T cell repertoires in cytomegalovirus infection. The CDR3 has 14 amino acids. V lost 6 bases and J 2 bases, leaving 10 bases between the germline ends. This clonotype was observed at least ten times. Its antigen is not known. General study findings and limits: CMV-specific TCR beta clonotypes restricted by HLA-C dominated the ex vivo response.

TCRdb reprocessed the reads via MiXCR and lists one record per CDR3 protein. This sample yields fewer than 350,000 distinct CDR3 sequences, of which roughly 28% are seen a single time; 20% belongs to the top ten. This sequence was found in a human donor in good health (CMV status not recorded). Some clones in this sample may be carry-over from other donors' samples. The material was cultured PBMCs, obtained from culture after CMV antigen stimulation. V and J are TRBV12-3 or TRBV12-4 and TRBJ1-4, with a weak D call TRBD1 (5 bases). CDR3 amino acids: CASSPGTTNEKLFF. In DNA form, the CDR3 reads TGTGCCAGCAGCCCCGGGACGACTAATGAAAAACTGTTTTTT.